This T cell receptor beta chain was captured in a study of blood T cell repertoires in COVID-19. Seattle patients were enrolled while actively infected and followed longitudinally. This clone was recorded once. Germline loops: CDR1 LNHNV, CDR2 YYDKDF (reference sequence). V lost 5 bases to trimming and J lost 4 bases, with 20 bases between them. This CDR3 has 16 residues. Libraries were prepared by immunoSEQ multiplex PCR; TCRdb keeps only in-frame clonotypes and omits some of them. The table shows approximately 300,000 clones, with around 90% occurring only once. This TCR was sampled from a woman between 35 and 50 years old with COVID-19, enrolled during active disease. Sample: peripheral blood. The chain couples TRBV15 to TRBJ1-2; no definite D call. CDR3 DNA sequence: TGTGCCACCAGCCATACGAGGCAGTCCCCTAGCTATGGCTACACCTTC. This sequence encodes CATSHTRQSPSYGYTF.